This TCR beta chain was captured in a study of regulatory T cells in long-lasting Graves disease. Time point of the sample: newly diagnosed GD, antithyroid drugs for less than 3 months. PBMCs were the source of the RNA used for TCR sequencing. From each patient, about 8.1 milliliters of peripheral blood was drawn and collected into an EDTA anticoagulant tube. This clonotype appeared many times. Both iRepertoire HTBI primers and Arm-PCR of CDR3 regions were used to build the TCR beta libraries. In TCRdb, the multiplex PCR reads were re-called with MiXCR into one record per CDR3 protein. The sample includes around 330,000 distinct CDR3 sequences, 18% of them seen just once. CDR1 and CDR2 (germline): MNHEY, SVGEGT. The CDR3 covers 18 residues. V dropped 5 bases and J dropped 1; count of bases not matched to a gene: 11.

This chain joins TRBV6-2 or TRBV6-3 and TRBJ2-6; 7 nucleotides agree with TRBD1. The receptor was isolated from a female donor with Graves disease. The material was peripheral blood mononuclear cells (PBMCs), obtained at new diagnosis, from a patient treated with antithyroid drugs. The CDR3 reads CASSPRGQSFSGANVLTF. CDR3 in DNA: TGTGCCAGCAGTCCAAGGGGACAGTCATTTTCTGGGGCCAACGTCCTGACTTTC.